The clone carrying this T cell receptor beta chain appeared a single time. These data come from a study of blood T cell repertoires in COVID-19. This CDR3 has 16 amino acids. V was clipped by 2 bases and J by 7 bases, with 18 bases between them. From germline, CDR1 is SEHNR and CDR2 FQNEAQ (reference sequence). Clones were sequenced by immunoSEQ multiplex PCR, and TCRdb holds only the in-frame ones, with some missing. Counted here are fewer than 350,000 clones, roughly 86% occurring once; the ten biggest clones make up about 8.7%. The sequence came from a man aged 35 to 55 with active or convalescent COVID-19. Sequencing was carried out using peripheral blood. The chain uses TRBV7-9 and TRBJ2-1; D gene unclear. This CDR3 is CASSLRRASMRNEQFF. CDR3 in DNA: TGTGCCAGCAGCTTACGTCGAGCGTCAATGAGGAATGAGCAGTTCTTC.